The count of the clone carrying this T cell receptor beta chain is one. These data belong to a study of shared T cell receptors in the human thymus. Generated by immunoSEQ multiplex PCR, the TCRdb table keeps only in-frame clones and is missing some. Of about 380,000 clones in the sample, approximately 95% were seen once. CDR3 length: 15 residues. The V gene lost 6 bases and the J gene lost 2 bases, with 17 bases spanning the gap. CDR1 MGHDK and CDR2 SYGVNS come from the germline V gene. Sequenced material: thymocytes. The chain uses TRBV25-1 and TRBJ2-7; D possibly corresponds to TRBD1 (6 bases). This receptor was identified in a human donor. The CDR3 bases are TGTGCCAGCAGGGACACCGGGACACAAACCTACGAGCAGTACTTC. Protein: CASRDTGTQTYEQYF.